The sample holds one count of the clone carrying this TCR beta chain. This sequence may be a read error, since a much larger clone differs from it by one base. The conserved closing phenylalanine or tryptophan is absent in this CDR3, likely reflecting a read error. The V end was cut by 2 bases, the J end by 4 bases, with 17 bases between. Germline CDR1 SGHVS, CDR2 FQNEAQ. CDR3 length: 16 residues. This entry belongs to a study of T cells in Graves' hyperthyroidism and ophthalmopathy. RNA transcripts gave rise to amplified TCR beta CDR3 regions. HTBI primers drove first-round RT-PCR of the TCR CDR3. TCRdb re-called the multiplex PCR reads with MiXCR, one entry per CDR3 protein. This table holds roughly 530,000 distinct CDR3 sequences, 17% found once.

The chain carries TRBV7-8 and TRBJ1-1, with D tentatively TRBD1 (6 bases). The sample consisted of blood. The sequence was obtained from a woman under 30 with Graves' ophthalmopathy. The CDR3 DNA is TGTGCCAGCAGCTTACAGGGGACACGGTCGACCACTGAAGCTTTCCTT. This translates into CASSLQGTRSTTEAFL.